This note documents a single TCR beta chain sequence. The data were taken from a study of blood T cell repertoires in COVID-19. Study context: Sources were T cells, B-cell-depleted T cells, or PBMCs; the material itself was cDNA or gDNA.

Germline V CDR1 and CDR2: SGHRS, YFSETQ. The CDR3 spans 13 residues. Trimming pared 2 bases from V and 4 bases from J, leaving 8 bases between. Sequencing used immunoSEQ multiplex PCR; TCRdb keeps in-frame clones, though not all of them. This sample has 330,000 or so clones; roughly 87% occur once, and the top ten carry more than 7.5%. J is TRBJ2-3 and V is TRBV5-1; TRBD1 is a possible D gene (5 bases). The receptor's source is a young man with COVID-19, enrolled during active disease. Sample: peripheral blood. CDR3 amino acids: CASSFPGSDTQYF. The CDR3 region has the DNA TGCGCCAGCAGCTTCCCAGGGTCAGATACGCAGTATTTT.